A single sample gave rise to the 26 T cell receptor beta chains below, sequenced in a study of shared clonotypes between healthy human individuals. The data were produced by immunoSEQ multiplex PCR, yet TCRdb's version contains in-frame clones alone and is incomplete. The profile shows approximately 1,000,000 clones, 78% of them singletons. Source material: memory CD4+ T cells from PBMCs. Subset meaning: CD45RA-negative fraction. Receptor source: a man between 18 and 29 years old in good health. Some clones in this sample may be carry-over from other donors' samples.

The gene calls are TRBV28 and TRBJ2-1; D is uncertain. V was trimmed by 3 bases and J by 8 bases, leaving 5 bases between them. CDR1 is MDHEN, CDR2 SYDVKM, per germline. This CDR3 region has 11 residues. CDR3 protein: CASSLIDEQFF. The CDR3 DNA is TGTGCCAGCAGTTTGATAGATGAGCAGTTCTTC.

J is TRBJ2-7 and V is TRBV6-5; 8 nucleotides align to TRBD1. There are 15 residues in the CDR3. Germline V CDR1 and CDR2: MNHEY, SVGAGI. V shed 5 bases, J shed 3 bases, and the junction held 9 bases outside the gene matches. This CDR3 reads CASSRQGQIGYEQYF. CDR3 sequence (DNA): TGTGCCAGCAGTCGACAGGGGCAAATAGGCTACGAGCAGTACTTC.

This chain uses TRBV5-5 with TRBJ1-5; possibly TRBD1 for D (5 bases). V was pared by 0 bases and J by 3 bases, with 13 bases between. CDR3 length: 16 amino acids. CDR1 is SGHKS, CDR2 YYEKEE, per germline (reference sequence). CDR3 DNA sequence: TGTGCCAGCAGCTTGGGGGCAGGGATGCACAATCAGCCCCAGCATTTT. Translated, it gives CASSLGAGMHNQPQHF.

The DNA for the CDR3 is TGCAGCGTCCAGAGGGGGCCGAGCACAGATACGCAGTATTTT. Translated: CSVQRGPSTDTQYF. The chain couples TRBV29-1 to TRBJ2-3; 7 bases align to TRBD1. The J segment lost 0 bases and the V segment lost 6 bases, leaving 6 bases of the junction unmatched. This CDR3 spans 14 amino acids. CDR1 is SQVTM, CDR2 ANQGSEA, per germline.

This clone was recorded a few times. The chain combines TRBV29-1 with TRBJ1-2; possible D gene TRBD1, 5 bases. This CDR3 region has 14 residues. Trimming took 4 bases from V and 4 from J, leaving 16 bases between them. The germline V gene encodes CDR1 SQVTM and CDR2 ANQGSEA. CDR3 protein: CSVGGDLAVYGYTF. CDR3 nucleotide sequence: TGCAGCGTTGGGGGCGATTTGGCGGTCTATGGCTACACCTTC.

The table lists this clone with a few counts. The chain combines TRBV10-3 with TRBJ2-5; weak D call: TRBD2 (6 bases). Deletions cut 0 bases from V and 2 bases from J, with 16 bases between. Per the germline V gene, CDR1 is ENHRY and CDR2 is SYGVKD. The CDR3 spans 17 residues. This CDR3 is CAISESRGGAGQETQYF. The DNA of the CDR3 is TGTGCCATCAGTGAGTCGCGGGGTGGTGCGGGTCAAGAGACCCAGTACTTC.

This chain joins TRBV19 and TRBJ1-1; D is ambiguous. There are 14 residues in the CDR3. Trimming shortened V by 9 bases and J by 1 base, and 15 bases separated the two germline ends. Germline V gene lookup returns CDR1 LNHDA and CDR2 SQIVND (reference sequence). The CDR3 sequence: CASREEGWNTEAFF. CDR3 DNA sequence: TGTGCCAGCAGAGAGGAGGGTTGGAACACTGAAGCTTTCTTT.

The chain combines TRBV6-5 with TRBJ1-5; the D gene is possibly TRBD1 (5 bases). Germline values: CDR1 MNHEY, CDR2 SVGAGI. The CDR3 covers 13 residues. V was clipped by 7 bases and J by 5 bases, with 12 bases between them. The CDR3 sequence is CASTPGYDQPQHF. CDR3 nucleotides: TGTGCCAGCACCCCAGGGTACGATCAGCCCCAGCATTTT.

The chain is built from TRBV27 and TRBJ2-5; 15 bases line up with TRBD2. The CDR3 covers 16 residues. V trimming: 3 bases; J trimming: 2 bases; junction bases outside the gene matches: 1. Germline CDR1 MNHEY, CDR2 SMNVEV (reference sequence). CDR3 in DNA: TGTGCCAGCAGTTTGGGGACTAGCGGGAGGCAAGAGACCCAGTACTTC. Amino acid sequence: CASSLGTSGRQETQYF.

The CDR3 region is CASSLQYNTEAFF. CDR3 DNA sequence: TGCGCCAGCAGCTTGCAGTACAACACTGAAGCTTTCTTT. The chain uses TRBV5-1 and TRBJ1-1, with D unresolved. The germline V and J ends were trimmed by 1 base and 2 bases, with 6 bases remaining between them. CDR1 SGHRS and CDR2 YFSETQ come from the germline V gene. The CDR3 contains 13 residues.

V and J are TRBV30 and TRBJ2-7, with D unclear. Trimming shortened V by 5 bases and J by 7 bases, and 15 bases separated the two germline ends. The CDR3 loop spans 12 amino acids. CDR1 and CDR2 from the germline V gene are GTSNPN and SVGIG (reference sequence). CDR3: CAWGFSPGEQYF. CDR3 coding DNA: TGTGCCTGGGGGTTCTCCCCCGGGGAGCAGTACTTC. The whole variable domain, remainder taken from reference TRBV30 and TRBJ2-7, is SQTIHQWPATLVQPVGSPLSLECTVEGTSNPNLYWYRQAAGRGLQLLFYSVGIGQISSEVPQNLSASRPQDRQFILSSKKLLLSDSGFYLCAWGFSPGEQYFGPGTRLTVT.

The sample holds a few counts of this clone. The sample has other DNA sequences that encode this CDR3 too. The V and J genes are TRBV10-3 and TRBJ1-3; D is unresolved. Germline V gene data show CDR1 as ENHRY and CDR2 as SYGVKD. This CDR3 is 12 amino acids long. The V and J ends lost 3 bases and 3 bases respectively, with 3 bases between them. CDR3 sequence reads: CAISESGNTIYF. CDR3 in DNA: TGTGCCATCAGTGAAAGTGGAAACACCATATATTTT.

The rearrangement uses TRBV29-1 and TRBJ1-4; 10 bases line up with TRBD1. There are 13 residues in the CDR3. V was clipped by 7 bases and J by 8 bases; unmatched bases: 7. Germline V gene sequence: CDR1 SQVTM, CDR2 ANQGSEA. The CDR3 spells CSGAGQGSEKLFF. The CDR3 DNA reads TGCAGCGGAGCGGGACAGGGGAGCGAAAAACTGTTTTTT.

This chain joins TRBV19 and TRBJ2-6; D gene unclear. The CDR3 spans 17 residues. The germline CDR1 and CDR2 sequences are LNHDA and SQIVND (reference sequence). The germline V and J ends were trimmed by 4 bases and 0 bases, with 13 bases remaining between them. Here the CDR3 DNA reads TGTGCCAGTAGTAATAGGTGGCGGAGCTCTGGGGCCAACGTCCTGACTTTC. Protein sequence: CASSNRWRSSGANVLTF.

The chain recombines TRBV28 with TRBJ1-1; D is unclear. CDR1 and CDR2 (germline): MDHEN, SYDVKM. Trimming took off 6 bases at V and 5 bases at J, with 4 bases between the two ends. CDR3 length: 10 amino acids. The CDR3 bases are TGTGCCAGCAGCAAAACTGAAGCTTTCTTT. Amino acid sequence: CASSKTEAFF.

The chain combines TRBV9 with TRBJ2-2, with 9 bases matching TRBD2. The V gene's germline CDR1 is SGDLS and CDR2 YYNGEE. The J segment lost 7 bases and the V segment lost 0 bases, leaving 10 bases of the junction unmatched. CDR3 size: 17 residues. Here the CDR3 reads CASSVGLAGRVGGELFF. In nucleotides, the CDR3 is TGTGCCAGCAGCGTAGGTCTAGCGGGAAGGGTAGGCGGGGAGCTGTTTTTT.

The V gene is TRBV20-1, the J gene TRBJ2-7; D might be TRBD2 (6 bases). The CDR3 length is 11 residues. Germline V gene data show CDR1 as DFQATT and CDR2 as SNEGSKA (reference sequence). V lost 4 bases, J lost 6 bases, and 10 bases lay in between. CDR3 in DNA: TGCAGTGCTACTAGCGCTTCCGAGCAGTACTTC. It encodes CSATSASEQYF.

The chain couples TRBV5-1 to TRBJ2-3, with 11 positions matching TRBD2. J lost 0 bases, V lost 4 bases, and 7 bases had no gene match. Germline CDR1 SGHRS, CDR2 YFSETQ. This CDR3 is built from 17 residues. The CDR3 sequence: CASSIPLAGGSTDTQYF. CDR3 coding DNA: TGCGCCAGCAGCATCCCTCTAGCGGGAGGCAGCACAGATACGCAGTATTTT.

About this clone: At one end, the junction sequence differs from germline, possibly due to a read error. The rearrangement joins TRBV6-4 to TRBJ2-3; D remains unclear. The V gene's germline CDR1 is MRHNA and CDR2 SNTAGT. The CDR3 runs 14 residues. The CDR3 sequence: CASSTRAGTDTQYF. The DNA for the CDR3 is TGTGCCAGCAGCACAAGGGCAGGCACGGATACGCAGTATTTT.

In its sample, this clone was seen once. The rearrangement uses TRBV7-2 and TRBJ2-7, with 10 nucleotides matching TRBD2. The V segment lost 0 bases and the J segment 4 bases; nucleotides outside the gene matches: 15. Looked up from germline, CDR1 is SGHTA and CDR2 is FQGNSA. The CDR3 spans 19 residues. The CDR3 region has the DNA TGTGCCAGCAGCTTAGCTCCCAGATCTAGCGGGAGCTTTGGATACGAGCAGTACTTC. The encoded protein is CASSLAPRSSGSFGYEQYF.

J is TRBJ1-5 and V is TRBV7-8; 9 nucleotides match TRBD1. J was trimmed by 3 bases and V by 2 bases; bases with no gene match: 5. The CDR3 is 16 residues long. Germline loops: CDR1 SGHVS, CDR2 FQNEAQ. The CDR3 region has the DNA TGTGCCAGCAGCTTAAGGACAGGGGTCATCAATCAGCCCCAGCATTTT. It specifies CASSLRTGVINQPQHF.

V gene TRBV5-6 combines with J gene TRBJ1-2, with D perhaps TRBD1 (5 bases). Germline lookup yields CDR1 SGHDT and CDR2 YYEEEE. The CDR3 runs to 14 residues. Trimming removed 0 bases from V and 5 bases from J, with 11 bases in between. CDR3 DNA sequence: TGTGCCAGCAGCTTGGCGGGGGAGGGGTATGGCTACACCTTC. Its protein product is CASSLAGEGYGYTF. The full variable domain, completed using reference TRBV5-6 and TRBJ1-2, is DAGVTQSPTHLIKTRGQQVTLRCSPKSGHDTVSWYQQALGQGPQFIFQYYEEEERQRGNFPDRFSGHQFPNYSSELNVNALLLGDSALYLCASSLAGEGYGYTFGSGTRLTVV.

A word on this clone: Additional DNA sequences in this sample encode the identical CDR3. This chain connects TRBV5-1 to TRBJ2-5, with D possibly TRBD1 on 5 matching bases. The CDR3 loop spans 13 amino acids. Trimming left V 0 bases short and J 5 bases short, with 8 bases between. Germline CDR1 is SGHRS and CDR2 is YFSETQ. CDR3 nucleotides: TGCGCCAGCAGCTTGGGGGGCGAGGAGACCCAGTACTTC. Amino acid sequence: CASSLGGEETQYF. Looking up the rest from reference TRBV5-1 and TRBJ2-5 gives the full variable domain: KAGVTQTPRYLIKTRGQQVTLSCSPISGHRSVSWYQQTPGQGLQFLFEYFSETQRNKGNFPGRFSGRQFSNSRSEMNVSTLELGDSALYLCASSLGGEETQYFGPGTRLLVL.

The V and J genes are TRBV9 and TRBJ2-3; 16 bases match TRBD2. The CDR3 runs 18 residues. The V segment lost 2 bases and the J segment 6 bases; nucleotides outside the gene matches: 9. The germline V gene encodes CDR1 SGDLS and CDR2 YYNGEE. CDR3 residues: CASSVGLAGGRGRDTQYF. In DNA, the CDR3 is TGTGCCAGCAGCGTGGGACTAGCGGGAGGGAGGGGTCGGGATACGCAGTATTTT.

This chain joins TRBV9 and TRBJ2-1, with D possibly being TRBD1 (6 bases). Germline CDR1 SGDLS, CDR2 YYNGEE. CDR3 length: 16 residues. V lost 0 bases and J lost 6, with 16 bases in between. CDR3 in DNA: TGTGCCAGCAGCGTAGTTTCCGGACAGACTATCAATGAGCAGTTCTTC. Encoded protein: CASSVVSGQTINEQFF. The full variable domain, completed using reference TRBV9 and TRBJ2-1, is DSGVTQTPKHLITATGQRVTLRCSPRSGDLSVYWYQQSLDQGLQFLIQYYNGEERAKGNILERFSAQQFPDLHSELNLSSLELGDSALYFCASSVVSGQTINEQFFGPGTRLTVL.

The chain is built from TRBV7-9 and TRBJ2-1, with TRBD2 identical over 7 bases. In germline, CDR1 is SEHNR, CDR2 FQNEAQ (reference sequence). CDR3 length: 15 residues. Unmatched junction bases numbered 11, after V lost 5 bases and J lost 7 bases. DNA of the CDR3: TGTGCCAGCAGCCCACCGGCAGCGGGAACAAATGAGCAGTTCTTC. As protein: CASSPPAAGTNEQFF.